The entry that follows covers one T cell receptor beta chain sequence. Its antigen is not yet known. Base-call qualities are not available, and no considerably larger clone is one nucleotide away. This specimen belongs to a study of cytomegalovirus exposure and HLA in healthy donors (dated by TCRdb to about 2017). For context, the study as a whole: An earlier analysis of roughly 610 of the donors reported 276 Gb of sequence data and approximately 120 million unique TCR beta sequences obtained from around 180 million T cells. A later genetic analysis used genome-wide SNP genotypes for 398 of the 666 donors, treating that subset as a discovery cohort. The study aimed to test whether signatures of past pathogen exposure could be identified by cataloging public T cell receptors. In addition to the first cohort of 666 subjects, a separate validation cohort of approximately 130 different subjects was used. The number of typed donors differed by locus: 629-630 for A, B, C, DRB1 and DQB1; 522 for DQA1; around 610 for DPA1; and some 470 for DPB1. Donor age, sex, ethnicity and CMV serostatus were compiled alongside the repertoire data. Of the 300 to 500 genotyped donors, less than 90% were placed in the genetic ancestry cluster associated with self-reported Caucasian donors. Among some 400 genotyped donors of the cohort, an average of approximately 240,000 unique TCR beta nucleotide sequences were sequenced per donor, roughly 20% of them non-productive. In the later analysis, no new phenotypic data were used to find candidate immune exposures; instead, reliance was placed on TCR beta sequences and their occurrence across donors. Because of strong linkage in the cohort, five DR-DQ haplotypes were treated as single units for association and clustering. HLA typing included class I and class II loci at four-digit resolution. All discovery cohort repertoires had been generated using a single sequencing platform. To predict cytomegalovirus infection status, the study combined high-throughput TCR immunosequencing, statistical association of individual TCRs with disease status, and machine learning. To decide whether each TCR beta V gene segment behaved as functional or pseudogenic, an earlier analysis of over 500 of the donors relied on high-throughput TCR beta sequencing. An early release covering more than 500 HLA-typed donors comprised roughly 300 gigabases of sequencing data and tens of millions of unique TCR sequences. The study profiled the T cell repertoires of 666 subjects by immunosequencing and related them to cytomegalovirus serostatus. A later analysis re-analyzed previously published TCR beta repertoires from several hundred donors and added high-resolution HLA genotyping to study TCR occurrence patterns. Results the study describes overall, beyond this receptor: According to a later analysis, most CMV-associated TCR beta chains appeared to be HLA-restricted, and the HLA associations seemed to be driven largely by CMV exposure. Because the 87-base-pair reads could not distinguish some IMGT-functional V segments, including TRBV6-2 and TRBV6-3, those segments were excluded. A further reported finding was that TCR beta sequences accurately predicted the HLA-A and HLA-B alleles for most subjects in the first cohort. In both the original and validation cohorts, the classifier was reported to diagnose cytomegalovirus status with high specificity and sensitivity. It was suggested by the authors that the approach could potentially be generalized to other disease states and immunological phenotypes. In a later analysis, around 17,000 TCR beta sequences were associated with specific HLA alleles at a false discovery rate of 0.05. In a later analysis, HLA-associated TCR beta chains were found to be more clonally expanded and to have lower generation probabilities than equally common non-associated chains. Correlated functional status among segregating V segments might be attributable to linkage disequilibrium, but an unknown experimental factor could not be ruled out. Because HLA typing was missing for some donors at each locus, association tests included only the typed subset. A cluster of highly shared sequence variants was judged likely to be a technical artifact of the sequencing pipeline. Presence/absence analyses assumed roughly uniform sequencing depth across donors, an assumption that may not hold. According to a later genetic analysis, donors in an Asian-associated ancestry cluster had fewer N-insertions in productive TCRs than the roughly 660-donor mean. Broadly in line with IMGT annotations, most TCR beta V segments showed up in productive rearrangements about 87% or about 30% of the time in an earlier analysis of around 600 of the donors. The study gave a list of some 150 TCR beta chains associated with cytomegalovirus. Several of the top co-occurrence clusters appeared to be linked to parvovirus B19, influenza, CMV and Epstein-Barr virus, according to a later analysis. A few of the identified cytomegalovirus-associated TCR beta chains were confirmed in vitro to be specific for cytomegalovirus antigens. Assigning TCR associations to individual alleles was difficult when HLA alleles, especially DR and DQ, strongly co-occurred. Most TCR sequences were observed very rarely across donors, whereas some public TCRs were present in many individuals. The cohort was sequenced for TCR beta chains only, and without alpha or paired-chain data the features that could be detected were limited. CMV serostatus was the only immune exposure information available for the cohort. V-gene and J-gene trimming of TCR beta chains was associated with a missense DCLRE1C variant in a later genetic analysis, and the association was replicated in an independent cohort. Because counts were too low, some 16 rarely observed V segments, including chromosome 9 orphons, were excluded from the earlier analysis of about 500 of the donors. According to a later analysis, TCR association rates differed among HLA loci, with DRB1 alleles showing the most associated TCRs and HLA-C alleles showing the fewest.

The cohort consisted of 600 to 700 healthy bone marrow donors. At the time of sampling, all cohort members were nominally healthy, though unrecorded immune exposures were likely present. The donor tested CMV seropositive and was one of the 289 seropositive cohort members. A peripheral blood sample was provided by each donor, and peripheral blood mononuclear cells were used for TCR beta sequencing. Genomic DNA extraction from the blood cell samples was performed with the Qiagen DNeasy Blood Extraction Kit. Libraries came from the immunoSEQ multiplex PCR assay. The multiplex PCR relied on a mix of 60 forward primers for TCR Vbeta segments and 13 reverse primers for TCR Jbeta segments. The CDR3 region of rearranged TCR beta genes was amplified from genomic DNA with a multiplex PCR assay. On the Illumina HiSeq System, the amplified TCR beta libraries were sequenced as 87-base-pair reads. From the authors' description of their analysis: A later analysis tallied approximately 87 million unique TCR beta chains across the 650 to 750 repertoires, and some 10 million of those chains were shared by two or more donors. Raw reads were error-corrected and collapsed into unique sequences with a nearest-neighbor algorithm that merged closely related sequences to remove PCR and sequencing errors. CDR3 sequences were aligned to IMGT reference sequences to assign V, D and J gene segments. Each retained sequence needed at least a six-nucleotide match to both a V gene segment and a J gene segment. Rearrangements were called productive when the CDR3 lacked stop codons and stayed in frame with V and J; all others were non-productive. CDR3 was defined according to IMGT convention as the region running from the second conserved V-encoded cysteine to the conserved J-encoded phenylalanine. In an earlier analysis of some 550 of the donors, sequences lacking an unambiguous match to a single V gene segment were excluded. In an earlier analysis of 450 to 750 of the donors, a V segment was called functional when productive rearrangements were above 56.7%, and segregating when the standard deviation between donors exceeded 5%. A statistical classification framework was built to diagnose cytomegalovirus status from the catalog of TCR beta chain sequences. In a later analysis, V and J genes were assigned by comparing TCR nucleotide sequences against IMGT/GENE-DB human TR gene sequences. Using the TCRdist pipeline, a later analysis assigned CDR3 sequences along with most-parsimonious VDJ recombination scenarios. A later analysis defined each TCR beta chain by its CDR3 amino acid sequence plus V-gene family, and excluded reads lacking a unique V-gene family. To address suspected cross-contamination and a sequencing artifact, a later analysis removed under 600 highly shared, low-generation-probability nucleotide sequences. In a later analysis, a clonal expansion index was calculated for each public chain from normalized within-repertoire ranks of inferred template counts. In a later analysis, generation probabilities were computed with a VDJ recombination model fitted to out-of-frame rearrangements, and the resulting probabilities were checked against IGoR. In a later analysis, TCR-TCR, TCR-HLA and TCR-CMV co-occurrence was scored with hypergeometric tests, and a repertoire-size bias correction was applied to TCR pairs. False discovery rates were estimated in a later analysis by permuting HLA or CMV assignments 20 times. In a later analysis, co-occurring TCRs were grouped using DBSCAN, with TCRdist sequence similarity added in when clustering inside HLA-allele-positive subsets. Repertoires with fewer than 30,000 or more than 120,000 public chains, plus five repertoires with anomalous nucleotide sharing, were excluded from co-occurrence clustering. Drawn from immuneACCESS, this table holds only the in-frame rearrangements with V and J called that TCRdb kept. Clones are partly lost; checked studies trace under half to an unresolved V gene and leave the rest unexplained. The D gene and trimming were derived from the DNA, and the V and J assignments and clone size from that table. The table for this sample lists about 190,000 clones; around 83% of them were counted only once. More than 1.5% of the sample is taken by the ten largest.

Counted from cysteine to phenylalanine, this CDR3 has 12 amino acids. CDR3 DNA is the only sequence kept; it has 36 bases, read in frame from the first base. CDR1 is given as SGHKS and CDR2 as YYEKEE, both from the germline V gene (reference sequence). V was cut back by 4 bases and J by 12 bases, leaving a gap of 14 bases between them. The receptor was isolated from a man between 35 and 55 years old in good health and CMV-seropositive. Sequencing was performed on PBMCs. The V and J genes are TRBV5-5 and TRBJ2-1; a tentative D call is TRBD1 (6 bases match). The CDR3 has the sequence CASSPDSLGQFF. The nucleotide sequence reads as follows: TGTGCCAGCAGCCCGGACAGTTTGGGGCAGTTCTTC.